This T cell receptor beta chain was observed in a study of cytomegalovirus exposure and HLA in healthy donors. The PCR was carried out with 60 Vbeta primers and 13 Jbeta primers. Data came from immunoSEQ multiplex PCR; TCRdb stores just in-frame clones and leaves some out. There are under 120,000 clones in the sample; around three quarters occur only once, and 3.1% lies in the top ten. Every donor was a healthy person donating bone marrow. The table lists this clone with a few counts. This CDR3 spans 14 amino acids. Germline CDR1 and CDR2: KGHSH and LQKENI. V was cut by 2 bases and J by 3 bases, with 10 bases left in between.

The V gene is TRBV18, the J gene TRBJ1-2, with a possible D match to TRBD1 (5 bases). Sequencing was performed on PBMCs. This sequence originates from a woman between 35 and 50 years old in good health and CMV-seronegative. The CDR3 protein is CASSPTGYDYGYTF. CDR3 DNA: TGTGCCAGCTCACCAACAGGCTATGACTATGGCTACACCTTC. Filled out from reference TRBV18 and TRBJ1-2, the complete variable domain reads NAGVMQNPRHLVRRRGQEARLRCSPMKGHSHVYWYRQLPEEGLKFMVYLQKENIIDESGMPKERFSAEFPKEGPSILRIQQVVRGDSAAYFCASSPTGYDYGYTFGSGTRLTVV.